The present T cell receptor (beta chain) was sequenced within a study of blood T cell repertoires in COVID-19. Across the study: T cells, B-cell-depleted T cells, or PBMCs supplied cDNA or gDNA.

In the authors' methods: Scientists estimated how many nucleated cells there were by amplifying reference gene primers. Clones were read by immunoSEQ multiplex PCR, and TCRdb kept only the in-frame ones, dropping some. The V and J calls and clone size were taken over from that table, and D and trimming were inferred from the DNA. The table records about 160,000 clones, 70% to 90% of them present only once. The CDR3 loop spans 13 amino acids. CDR1 MDHEN and CDR2 SYDVKM come from the germline V gene. Source material: peripheral blood. The chain is built from TRBV28 and TRBJ2-5, with D maybe TRBD2 (6 bases). The receptor's source is a human donor in a cohort sampled during active COVID-19. CDR3 residues: CALGRRGQETQYF. DNA of the CDR3: TGTGCTCTAGGACGGAGGGGACAAGAGACCCAGTACTTC.